This T cell receptor (delta chain) derives from a study of gamma-delta T cells after stem cell transplantation. TCRdb re-identified clones in the RT-PCR reads via CATT. The data hold under 2,500 delta-chain clones, with approximately 5.6% observed a single time. The V gene's germline CDR1 is GEAIGNYY and CDR2 EKD. The CDR3 totals 15 residues. The J segment lost 0 bases and the V segment lost 2 bases, leaving 5 bases of the junction unmatched. This clone is labeled as medium-sized (0.01 to 0.1%). The chain employs TRDV2 and TRDJ1; TRDD3 agrees at 7 bases. Material: gamma-delta T cells. The TCR comes from a human donor. It is not recorded whose cells these are; they may come from a transplant donor. DNA for the CDR3: TGTGCCTGTGACAAACTGGGGATCAACACCGATAAACTCATCTTT. This sequence encodes CACDKLGINTDKLIF.